The 25 T cell receptor beta chains listed next were all sequenced from one sample in a study of blood T cell repertoires in COVID-19. Clones were read by immunoSEQ multiplex PCR, and TCRdb kept only the in-frame ones, dropping some. This sample carries under 200,000 clones, around 83% of them seen once, and the ten largest clones take roughly a fifth. The sample comprised peripheral blood. All receptors derive from a woman in her seventies who had recovered from COVID-19.

The chain recombines TRBV30 with TRBJ1-1; the D gene is possibly TRBD1 (6 bases). V was trimmed by 0 bases and J by 1 base, leaving 15 bases between them. The germline V gene has CDR1 GTSNPN and CDR2 SVGIG (reference sequence). The CDR3 loop spans 16 amino acids. The CDR3 region is CAWSVPRTAQNTEAFF. DNA of the CDR3: TGTGCCTGGAGTGTACCCAGGACAGCCCAGAACACTGAAGCTTTCTTT.

The CDR3 DNA follows: TGTGCCAGCAGCGTAGGTGGAGGGCTATACGAGCAGTACTTC. Amino acid sequence: CASSVGGGLYEQYF. This sequence joins TRBV9 and TRBJ2-7; the D gene is possibly TRBD2 (6 bases). The CDR3 is made up of 14 amino acids. V was shortened by 0 bases and J by 4 bases, with 11 bases between the two germline ends. CDR1 is SGDLS and CDR2 is YYNGEE in the germline V gene. Complete variable domain (other parts from reference TRBV9 and TRBJ2-7): DSGVTQTPKHLITATGQRVTLRCSPRSGDLSVYWYQQSLDQGLQFLIQYYNGEERAKGNILERFSAQQFPDLHSELNLSSLELGDSALYFCASSVGGGLYEQYFGPGTRLTVT.

The chain employs TRBV10-3 and TRBJ1-2; a weak D match, TRBD1 (5 bases). Germline loops: CDR1 ENHRY, CDR2 SYGVKD. The V end was cut by 3 bases, the J end by 8 bases, with 13 bases between. This CDR3 is 13 amino acids long. The CDR3 nucleotides read TGTGCCATCAGTGACCCAGGGACTTGGGGCTACACCTTC. This translates into CAISDPGTWGYTF.

The chain carries TRBV9 and TRBJ2-3, with 9 bases matching TRBD2. From germline, CDR1 is SGDLS and CDR2 YYNGEE. The CDR3 runs 15 residues. The V gene end was trimmed by 5 bases and the J gene end by 5 bases; junction bases not matched to a gene: 9. The CDR3 loop reads CASRAAGGPGDTQYF. Here the CDR3 DNA reads TGTGCCAGCAGGGCGGCGGGAGGGCCGGGAGATACGCAGTATTTT.

The rearrangement links TRBV2 to TRBJ2-5; 10 nucleotides align to TRBD1. The germline CDR1 and CDR2 sequences are SNHLY and FYNNEI. There are 13 residues in the CDR3. The V segment lost 6 bases and the J segment 4 bases; nucleotides outside the gene matches: 2. CDR3 residues: CASRRDRGETQYF. The CDR3 DNA reads TGTGCCAGCAGGCGGGACAGGGGAGAGACCCAGTACTTC.

This rearrangement joins TRBV11-2 to TRBJ2-3; D ambiguous. This CDR3 contains 13 residues. V gave up 5 bases and J gave up 6 bases, with 12 bases separating them. Germline CDR1 reads SGHAT; CDR2 reads FQNNGV. In nucleotides, the CDR3 is TGTGCCAGCAGCCCCCAGGTTGGGGATACGCAGTATTTT. Amino acids: CASSPQVGDTQYF. The full variable domain, its missing parts supplied by reference TRBV11-2 and TRBJ2-3, is EAGVAQSPRYKIIEKRQSVAFWCNPISGHATLYWYQQILGQGPKLLIQFQNNGVVDDSQLPKDRFSAERLKGVDSTLKIQPAKLEDSAVYLCASSPQVGDTQYFGPGTRLTVL.

CDR3 sequence reads: CASSYSPGTPRWALHF. CDR3 coding DNA: TGTGCCAGCAGTTACTCGCCCGGGACACCACGGTGGGCCCTCCACTTT. V gene TRBV6-5 combines with J gene TRBJ1-6; TRBD1 is a possible D gene (6 bases). V was cut by 0 bases and J by 14 bases, with 20 bases left in between. This CDR3 contains 16 residues. Germline V gives CDR1 MNHEY, CDR2 SVGAGI.

This chain links TRBV7-7 with TRBJ2-3; the match to TRBD2 covers 8 bases. Germline V CDR1 and CDR2: SSHAT, FNYEAQ (reference sequence). V lost 3 bases and J lost 2; bases outside the gene matches: 4. The CDR3 loop spans 15 amino acids. CDR3 bases: TGTGCCAGCAGCTTCGGGGGGGGGCCCACAGATACGCAGTATTTT. It is translated as CASSFGGGPTDTQYF.

The V call is TRBV28, the J call TRBJ2-1; the match to TRBD2 covers 8 bases. Germline CDR1 reads MDHEN; CDR2 reads SYDVKM. The CDR3 extends over 14 amino acids. With 3 bases clipped from V and 13 bases from J, the junction kept 11 bases outside the gene matches. This chain's CDR3 is CASSFSGGPGEQFF. In DNA, the CDR3 is TGTGCCAGCAGTTTCTCGGGAGGGCCAGGGGAACAGTTCTTC.

V and J are TRBV2 and TRBJ1-5, with D perhaps TRBD1 (5 bases). The ends were cut back, 1 base at V and 2 bases at J, with 9 bases in the middle. This CDR3 spans 15 amino acids. Germline V gives CDR1 SNHLY, CDR2 FYNNEI. Here the CDR3 DNA reads TGTGCCAGCAGTGAAGGCAGGGCCGGCAATCAGCCCCAGCATTTT. This translates into CASSEGRAGNQPQHF.

This chain links TRBV18 with TRBJ1-3, with TRBD1 as a possible D gene (6 bases). CDR1 is KGHSH, CDR2 LQKENI, per germline. This CDR3 region has 15 residues. Trimming pared 8 bases from V and 2 bases from J, leaving 16 bases between. CDR3 sequence (DNA): TGTGCCAGCGCCCCAGGGGCCGGGGCTGGAAACACCATATATTTT. Protein: CASAPGAGAGNTIYF.

For this clone: Its ends do not fully match the called genes, so a read error is possible. V is TRBV4-1 and J is TRBJ1-1, with TRBD1 identical over 11 bases. In germline, CDR1 is MGHRA, CDR2 YSYEKL. This CDR3 is 15 amino acids long. The CDR3: CASSQVGTGGTEAFF. CDR3 DNA sequence: TGCGCCAGCAGTCAAGTCGGGACAGGGGGCACTGAAGCTTTCTTT.

The chain carries TRBV5-4 and TRBJ2-6; D uncertain. This CDR3 comprises 16 residues. V was pared by 0 bases and J by 1 base, with 8 bases between. Per germline, CDR1 SGHNT and CDR2 YYREEE (reference sequence). The CDR3 here is CASSLVQTSGANVLTF. DNA of the CDR3: TGTGCCAGCAGCTTGGTACAGACATCTGGGGCCAACGTCCTGACTTTC.

The rearrangement uses TRBV27 and TRBJ1-2; tentatively, D is TRBD1 (5 bases). Germline V CDR1 and CDR2: MNHEY, SMNVEV (reference sequence). Trimming cost V 4 bases and J 4 bases, with 19 bases left between them. The CDR3 totals 16 residues. CDR3 amino acids: CASSSSPGDRGYGYTF. The CDR3 DNA reads as TGTGCCAGCAGTTCCAGCCCGGGGGACCGGGGCTATGGCTACACCTTC.

The chain carries TRBV6-5 and TRBJ2-3, with D perhaps TRBD2 (5 bases). The germline CDR1 and CDR2 sequences are MNHEY and SVGAGI. The V gene lost 7 bases and the J gene lost 2 bases, with 13 bases spanning the gap. The CDR3 has 14 amino acids. CDR3 region: CASTPGRFTDTQYF. The DNA of the CDR3 is TGTGCCAGCACCCCGGGGAGATTCACAGATACGCAGTATTTT.

The V gene is TRBV10-2, the J gene TRBJ2-7; D uncertain. The CDR3 spans 13 residues. V shed 0 bases and J shed 0 bases, with 3 bases lying between them. Germline V gives CDR1 WSHSY, CDR2 SAAADI. The CDR3 sequence is CASSESLSYEQYF. DNA of the CDR3: TGCGCCAGCAGTGAGTCACTCTCCTACGAGCAGTACTTC.

The V and J genes are TRBV25-1 and TRBJ1-1; no reliable D call. Deletions cut 7 bases from V and 5 bases from J, with 17 bases between. Germline-derived CDR1 and CDR2 are MGHDK and SYGVNS. The CDR3 is 14 amino acids. CDR3 sequence: CASTPAWMETEAFF. The CDR3 DNA reads TGTGCCAGCACCCCCGCCTGGATGGAGACTGAAGCTTTCTTT.

The rearrangement joins TRBV19 to TRBJ1-5; tentative D call: TRBD1 (6 bases). V was trimmed by 3 bases and J by 3 bases, leaving 12 bases between them. The CDR3 has 15 residues. Germline V lookup: CDR1 LNHDA, CDR2 SQIVND (reference sequence). In DNA form, the CDR3 reads TGTGCCAGTAGTATTCGGACAGCCAACAATCAGCCCCAGCATTTT. It encodes CASSIRTANNQPQHF. The whole variable domain, filled in from reference TRBV19 and TRBJ1-5, reads DGGITQSPKYLFRKEGQNVTLSCEQNLNHDAMYWYRQDPGQGLRLIYYSQIVNDFQKGDIAEGYSVSREKKESFPLTVTSAQKNPTAFYLCASSIRTANNQPQHFGDGTRLSIL.

The chain joins TRBV3-1 (or the pseudogene TRBV3-2) to TRBJ2-7; D not certain. V lost 0 bases, J lost 12 bases, and 9 bases lay in between. Germline CDR1 and CDR2: LGHDT and YNNKEL (reference sequence). This CDR3 region has 11 residues. CDR3 region: CASSQESSWYF. The DNA of the CDR3 is TGTGCCAGCAGCCAAGAGTCGTCGTGGTACTTC.

The chain recombines TRBV6-1 with TRBJ1-6; no clear D gene. CDR1 is MNHNS and CDR2 is SASEGT in the germline V gene. With 1 base removed from V and 9 bases from J, the gap between germline ends came to 7 bases. CDR3 length: 13 residues. The CDR3 sequence is CASSEGSLSPLHF. The CDR3 DNA sequence: TGTGCCAGCAGTGAAGGTAGCCTTTCACCCCTCCACTTT.

The count of this clone is one. The V call is TRBV5-8, the J call TRBJ1-5; weak D call: TRBD1 (6 bases). The length of the CDR3 is 13 residues. Germline V lookup: CDR1 SGHTS, CDR2 YDEGEE. Trimming left V 6 bases short and J 5 bases short, with 12 bases between. The CDR3 sequence is CASNRGGDQPQHF. Written as DNA, the CDR3 is TGTGCCAGCAACAGAGGGGGGGATCAGCCCCAGCATTTT. The full variable domain, in which reference TRBV5-8 and TRBJ1-5 provide the parts outside the CDR3, is EAGVTQSPTHLIKTRGQQATLRCSPISGHTSVYWYQQALGLGLQFLLWYDEGEERNRGNFPPRFSGRQFPNYSSELNVNALELEDSALYLCASNRGGDQPQHFGDGTRLSIL.

The rearrangement joins TRBV29-1 to TRBJ2-2; 9 nucleotides align to TRBD2. With V trimmed by 6 bases and J by 5 bases, 4 bases remained unmatched. The CDR3 spans 13 residues. Germline V CDR1 and CDR2: SQVTM, ANQGSEA. In DNA, the CDR3 is TGCAGCGTAGGGACTAGCCGAACCGGGGAGCTGTTTTTT. It translates to CSVGTSRTGELFF.

The chain couples TRBV15 to TRBJ1-6; a possible D gene is TRBD1 (6 bases). The germline V gene has CDR1 LNHNV and CDR2 YYDKDF (reference sequence). The CDR3 spans 18 residues. V lost 5 bases to trimming and J lost 3 bases, with 20 bases between them. CDR3 in amino acids: CATSSGRGGLNYNSPLHF. The CDR3 region has the DNA TGTGCCACCAGCTCCGGGAGGGGGGGACTTAACTATAATTCACCCCTCCACTTT.

V usage is TRBV7-2 and J usage is TRBJ1-5; D perhaps matches TRBD1 (6 bases). Trimming shortened V by 5 bases and J by 3 bases, and 17 bases separated the two germline ends. The CDR3 is 16 residues long. The germline V gene has CDR1 SGHTA and CDR2 FQGNSA. For the CDR3, the DNA is TGTGCCAGCAGCCCAAGGGCAGGGGTCAACAATCAGCCCCAGCATTTT. Protein product: CASSPRAGVNNQPQHF.

The rearrangement links TRBV7-2 to TRBJ1-5; 7 bases fit TRBD1. Germline V gene sequence: CDR1 SGHTA, CDR2 FQGNSA. The length of the CDR3 is 17 residues. With 2 bases clipped from V and 5 bases from J, the junction kept 12 bases outside the gene matches. Here the CDR3 DNA reads TGTGCCAGCAGCTTACCAGTCGGCCCAGGGGGTTATCAGCCCCAGCATTTT. Translated, it gives CASSLPVGPGGYQPQHF.